This T cell receptor beta chain was observed in a study of PD-L1 blockade in urothelial cancer. Study information: Chemotherapy regimens numbering 0 to 3 had been given to patients. A median of roughly 140,000 T cells was found in the blood samples. General study points: When measured at 3 weeks, tumor-associated blood clones expanded more in durable-benefit patients.

Looked up from germline, CDR1 is SGHNT and CDR2 is YYREEE (reference sequence). The CDR3 sequence is 15 residues long. V shed 0 bases and J 7 bases; nucleotides not matched to a gene: 6. Profiled with immunoSEQ multiplex PCR; TCRdb holds only in-frame clones, not every one. The data contain 100,000 to 150,000 clones, about 82% of them singletons. As concerns this clone: Antigen unknown.

Time point described: peripheral blood 6 weeks after treatment start. The TCR was taken from a man between 50 and 59 years old with urothelial cancer. The material was PBMCs, obtained around atezolizumab (anti-PD-L1) treatment. This chain uses TRBV5-4 with TRBJ2-1, with 8 bases aligning to TRBD2. The DNA for the CDR3 is TGTGCCAGCAGCTTGGCGGGAGGGCCGGGGAATGAGCAGTTCTTC. It codes for CASSLAGGPGNEQFF.